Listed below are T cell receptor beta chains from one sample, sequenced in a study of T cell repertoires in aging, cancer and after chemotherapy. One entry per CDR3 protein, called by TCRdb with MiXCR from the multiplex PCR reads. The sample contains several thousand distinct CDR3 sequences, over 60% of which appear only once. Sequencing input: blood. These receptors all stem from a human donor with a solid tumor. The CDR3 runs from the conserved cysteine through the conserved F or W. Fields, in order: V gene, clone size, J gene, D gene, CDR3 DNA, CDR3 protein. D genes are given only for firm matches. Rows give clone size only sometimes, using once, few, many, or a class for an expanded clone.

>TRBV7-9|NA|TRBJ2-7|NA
TGTGCCAGCAGCGCCCCAGGGATCCACGAGCAGTACTTC
CASSAPGIHEQYF
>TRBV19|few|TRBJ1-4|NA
TGTGCCAGTAGTATACTTCGACCCGAATCACCTGGAAAACTGTTTTTT
CASSILRPESPGKLFF
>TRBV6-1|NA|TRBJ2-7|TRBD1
TGTGCCAGCAGTAGGCCGGGACAGCAATCCTACGAGCAGTACTTC
CASSRPGQQSYEQYF
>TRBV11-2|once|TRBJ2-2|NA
TGTGCCAGCAGCTCCACAGGGACCGGGGAGCTGTTTTTT
CASSSTGTGELFF
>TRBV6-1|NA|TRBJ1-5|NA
TGTGCCAGCAGTGAGTCGGCGGGGGGACAGCCCCAGCATTTT
CASSESAGGQPQHF
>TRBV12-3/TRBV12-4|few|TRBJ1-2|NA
TGTGCCAGCAGTTTGGGGCAGGAGGTTGGCTACACCTTC
CASSLGQEVGYTF
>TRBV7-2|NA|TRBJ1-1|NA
TGTGCCAGCAGCTTAGGTGAGGGCGGGTGGAACACTGAAGCTTTCTTT
CASSLGEGGWNTEAFF
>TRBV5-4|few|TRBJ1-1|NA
TGTGCCAGCAGCTCCGGAGTAACACCGAACACTGAAGCTTTCTTT
CASSSGVTPNTEAFF
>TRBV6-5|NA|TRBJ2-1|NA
TGTGCCAGCAGCCACACGACGGCGGGACAGAATTACAATGAGCAGTTCTTC
CASSHTTAGQNYNEQFF
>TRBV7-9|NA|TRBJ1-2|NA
TGTGCCAGCAGCTTAGTCGGCAGCTATGGCTACACCTTC
CASSLVGSYGYTF
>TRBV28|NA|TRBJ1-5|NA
TGTGCCAGCAGCCGCCAAGGGGTGTGGGGCAATCAGCCCCAGCATTTT
CASSRQGVWGNQPQHF
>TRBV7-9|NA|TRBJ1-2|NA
TGTGCCAGCTCAGATCGGGGTGGCTACACCTTC
CASSDRGGYTF
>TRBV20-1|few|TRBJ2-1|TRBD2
TGCAGTGCTGTCGGACTAGCGGGAGGGTACGATGAGCAGTTCTTC
CSAVGLAGGYDEQFF
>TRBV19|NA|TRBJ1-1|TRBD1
TGTGCCAGTAGTATAGCGACAGGGCGGGGCACTGAAGCTTTCTTT
CASSIATGRGTEAFF